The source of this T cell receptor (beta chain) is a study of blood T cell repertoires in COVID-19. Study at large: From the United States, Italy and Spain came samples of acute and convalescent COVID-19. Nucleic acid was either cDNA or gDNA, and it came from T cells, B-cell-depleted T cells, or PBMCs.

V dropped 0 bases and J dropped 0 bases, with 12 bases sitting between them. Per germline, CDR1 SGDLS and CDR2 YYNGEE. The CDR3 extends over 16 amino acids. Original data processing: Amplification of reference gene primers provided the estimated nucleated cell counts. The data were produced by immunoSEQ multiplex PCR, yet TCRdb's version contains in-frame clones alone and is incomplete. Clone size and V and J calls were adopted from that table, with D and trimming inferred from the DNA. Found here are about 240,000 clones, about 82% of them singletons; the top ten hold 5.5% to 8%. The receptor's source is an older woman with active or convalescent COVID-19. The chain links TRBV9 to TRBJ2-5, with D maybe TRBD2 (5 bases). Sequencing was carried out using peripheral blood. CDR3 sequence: CASSVGASPYQETQYF. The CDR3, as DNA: TGTGCCAGCAGCGTAGGTGCTAGCCCTTACCAAGAGACCCAGTACTTC.